Below are 29 T cell receptor beta chains sequenced from a single sample in a study of vaccination and CD4 T cells after COVID-19. Treatment meaning: 10-day PBMC culture with coronavirus spike peptide pools or control peptides (ViraFEST assay). The antigens for these receptors are not known. Sequencing of the DNA from cultured CD4+ T cells was carried out with the Oncomine TCR Beta short-read assay. TCRdb used MiXCR to reprocess the PCR reads, holding one entry per CDR3 protein. The sample consists of roughly 8,000 distinct CDR3 sequences, approximately 50% of them appearing once. The specimen sequenced was CD4+ T cells from blood, cultured in vitro. The receptors derive from a human donor who had recovered from COVID-19.

This clonotype was observed a handful of times. This chain uses TRBV7-2 with TRBJ2-5; 14 bases are a match to TRBD2. With V trimmed by 6 bases and J by 5 bases, 11 bases remained unmatched. Germline V lookup: CDR1 SGHTA, CDR2 FQGNSA. The CDR3 is 17 amino acids. DNA for the CDR3: TGTGCCAGCAGTCGGACTAGCGGGAGGCCGAGAGGGGAGACCCAGTACTTC. Its protein is CASSRTSGRPRGETQYF.

The chain has TRBV4-2 and TRBJ2-2; D is unclear. Trimming took 0 bases from V and 4 from J, leaving 12 bases between them. The CDR3 runs 16 residues. Germline values: CDR1 LGHNA, CDR2 YNFKEQ. The CDR3 is CASSQDVPSGTGELFF. CDR3 nucleotides: TGTGCCAGCAGCCAAGATGTGCCCTCAGGCACCGGGGAGCTGTTTTTT.

CDR3 sequence reads: CSVETGDTGGDGYTF. DNA of the CDR3: TGCAGCGTTGAAACCGGGGACACGGGAGGGGATGGCTACACCTTC. The chain carries TRBV29-1 and TRBJ1-2, with a possible D match to TRBD1 (6 bases). CDR1 and CDR2 from the germline V gene are SQVTM and ANQGSEA. The CDR3 totals 15 residues. Trimming removed 2 bases from V and 6 bases from J, with 19 bases in between.

About this clonotype itself: The junction and the germline gene differ at one end; a read error may be behind it. The chain is built from TRBV6-1 and TRBJ1-2, with 11 bases that match TRBD1. The CDR3 spans 16 residues. Germline CDR1 and CDR2: MNHNS and SASEGT. The CDR3 here is CASSPTRTGGNYGHTF. In DNA, the CDR3 is TGTGCCAGCAGTCCCACTCGGACAGGGGGCAACTATGGCCACACCTTC.

The chain is built from TRBV20-1 and TRBJ1-1, with TRBD1 matching 7 bases. The V and J ends lost 0 bases and 5 bases, in that order; junction bases with no gene match: 9. The CDR3 extends over 15 amino acids. CDR1 DFQATT and CDR2 SNEGSKA come from the germline V gene (reference sequence). The CDR3 is CSAREDRMSWTEAFF. DNA of the CDR3: TGCAGTGCTAGAGAGGACAGGATGAGTTGGACTGAAGCTTTCTTT.

This chain connects TRBV7-3 to TRBJ2-5, with D perhaps matching TRBD1 or TRBD2 (5 bases each). From germline, CDR1 is SGHTA and CDR2 FQGTGA. Trimming removed 5 bases at V and 4 bases at J, with 14 bases between. The CDR3 totals 14 residues. For the CDR3, the DNA is TGTGCCAGCAGCCCTGTGGGGGTCGGAGAGACCCAGTACTTC. Its protein product is CASSPVGVGETQYF.

In its sample, this clonotype ranks as medium-sized. The gene calls are TRBV11-3 and TRBJ2-3; 12 nucleotides line up with TRBD2. The CDR3 loop spans 16 amino acids. CDR1 SGHNT and CDR2 YENEEA come from the germline V gene. After removal of 4 bases from V and 4 bases from J, the junction contained 6 bases not matched to a gene. The CDR3 DNA reads TGTGCCAGCAGCTCGTATGGACTAGCGGGATCAGATACGCAGTATTTT. It specifies CASSSYGLAGSDTQYF. Combining the CDR3 with reference TRBV11-3 and TRBJ2-3 gives the whole variable domain EAGVVQSPRYKIIEKKQPVAFWCNPISGHNTLYWYLQNLGQGPELLIRYENEEAVDDSQLPKDRFSAERLKGVDSTLKIQPAELGDSAVYLCASSSYGLAGSDTQYFGPGTRLTVL.

The rearrangement joins TRBV7-9 to TRBJ2-1; tentative D call: TRBD2 (5 bases). Germline CDR1 SEHNR, CDR2 FQNEAQ (reference sequence). This CDR3 has 17 residues. V was shortened by 5 bases and J by 0 bases, with 17 bases between the two germline ends. The CDR3 DNA reads as TGTGCCAGCAGCCGGACCGGAGGACTTAGCTCCTACAATGAGCAGTTCTTC. This translates into CASSRTGGLSSYNEQFF.

This clonotype came up a few times. The rearrangement joins TRBV5-4 to TRBJ1-1; the D is unclear. The CDR3 is 11 amino acids. In germline, CDR1 is SGHNT, CDR2 YYREEE (reference sequence). Trimming took 6 bases from V and 1 from J, leaving 4 bases between them. CDR3 loop: CASIWNTEAFF. CDR3 nucleotide sequence: TGTGCCAGCATATGGAACACTGAAGCTTTCTTT.

The V and J genes are TRBV20-1 and TRBJ2-3, with 9 positions matching TRBD2. The CDR3 loop spans 17 amino acids. J lost 5 bases, V lost 1 base, and 13 bases had no gene match. Germline values: CDR1 DFQATT, CDR2 SNEGSKA (reference sequence). The CDR3 protein is CSARVAEGLAIGDTQYF. CDR3 in DNA: TGCAGTGCTAGAGTCGCGGAGGGACTAGCAATCGGAGATACGCAGTATTTT.

In its sample, this clonotype ranks as large. The chain links TRBV20-1 to TRBJ2-7, with TRBD2 matching 10 bases. Germline loops: CDR1 DFQATT, CDR2 SNEGSKA (reference sequence). This CDR3 is 15 amino acids long. Trimming took 0 bases from V and 3 from J; bases not matched to a gene: 5. The CDR3 region is CSARESGGAFYEQYF. The CDR3, as DNA: TGCAGTGCTAGAGAGAGCGGGGGGGCTTTCTACGAGCAGTACTTC.

This clonotype was picked up a small number of times. V and J are TRBV10-2 and TRBJ1-5; weak D call: TRBD1 (5 bases). Looked up from germline, CDR1 is WSHSY and CDR2 is SAAADI. The CDR3 runs to 14 residues. V dropped 3 bases and J dropped 4 bases, with 10 bases sitting between them. In DNA form, the CDR3 reads TGCGCCAGCAGTGAATCAGGGTTGAATCAGCCCCAGCATTTT. Protein sequence: CASSESGLNQPQHF.

This clonotype was counted a few times. CDR3 bases: TGCAGTGCCCCGGTCATGGGGGGCGTTGGCACCGGGGAGCTGTTTTTT. It is translated as CSAPVMGGVGTGELFF. The chain employs TRBV20-1 and TRBJ2-2; D is possibly TRBD1 or TRBD2 (6 bases each). Germline lookup yields CDR1 DFQATT and CDR2 SNEGSKA (reference sequence). The CDR3 contains 16 residues. The V end was cut by 6 bases, the J end by 4 bases, with 21 bases between.

CDR3 nucleotides: TGTGCCAGCAGCCCCCAACTAGCGGGAATCACAGATACGCAGTATTTT. Its translation is CASSPQLAGITDTQYF. The chain uses TRBV6-1 and TRBJ2-3; 10 bases are a match to TRBD2. The CDR3 is 16 residues long. CDR1 MNHNS and CDR2 SASEGT come from the germline V gene. The trim removed 6 bases at V and 2 bases at J, leaving 8 bases unmatched.

The chain couples TRBV2 to TRBJ2-5; D is perhaps TRBD1 (6 bases). Germline-derived CDR1 and CDR2 are SNHLY and FYNNEI. This CDR3 comprises 11 residues. The ends were cut back, 7 bases at V and 3 bases at J, with 6 bases in the middle. The CDR3 DNA sequence: TGTGCCAGCAAGGGGGAAGAGACCCAGTACTTC. This gives the protein CASKGEETQYF.

This chain joins TRBV14 and TRBJ1-1; unclear D gene. Trimming removed 4 bases at V and 0 bases at J, with 6 bases between. This CDR3 has 13 residues. Germline V gives CDR1 SGHDN, CDR2 FVKESK. The CDR3 nucleotides are TGTGCCAGCAGCCGCTTTATGAACACTGAAGCTTTCTTT. Residues: CASSRFMNTEAFF. Combining the CDR3 with reference TRBV14 and TRBJ1-1 gives the whole variable domain EAGVTQFPSHSVIEKGQTVTLRCDPISGHDNLYWYRRVMGKEIKFLLHFVKESKQDESGMPNNRFLAERTGGTYSTLKVQPAELEDSGVYFCASSRFMNTEAFFGQGTRLTVV.

The J gene is TRBJ2-3, the V gene TRBV7-6; 9 positions match TRBD2. This CDR3 contains 17 residues. V gave up 5 bases and J gave up 0 bases; unmatched junction bases: 9. Germline V gene sequence: CDR1 SGHVS, CDR2 FNYEAQ. CDR3: CASSRPREGKSTDTQYF. CDR3 sequence (DNA): TGTGCCAGCAGCCGCCCGCGGGAGGGCAAAAGCACAGATACGCAGTATTTT.

The chain carries TRBV7-9 and TRBJ1-3; D not certain. V dropped 3 bases and J dropped 0 bases, with 6 bases sitting between them. Germline CDR1 reads SEHNR; CDR2 reads FQNEAQ (reference sequence). The length of the CDR3 is 14 residues. CDR3 nucleotides: TGTGCCAGCAGCTTTAGCTTCTCTGGAAACACCATATATTTT. Its translation is CASSFSFSGNTIYF.

The chain recombines TRBV20-1 with TRBJ2-3, with D possibly being TRBD2 (5 bases). Germline V gene data show CDR1 as DFQATT and CDR2 as SNEGSKA (reference sequence). The CDR3 runs to 15 residues. The V end was cut by 2 bases, the J end by 4 bases, with 16 bases between. This CDR3 reads CSARKRTANPDTQYF. The CDR3 bases are TGCAGTGCTAGAAAGAGGACTGCCAATCCAGATACGCAGTATTTT.

This rearrangement joins TRBV19 to TRBJ2-7; D may correspond to TRBD1 or TRBD2 (6 bases each). Trimming removed 5 bases from V and 2 bases from J, with 16 bases in between. Germline-derived CDR1 and CDR2 are LNHDA and SQIVND (reference sequence). The CDR3 spans 15 residues. The CDR3 DNA follows: TGTGCCAGTAGTCCGCGGGGCAGGGACACCTACGAGCAGTACTTC. As protein: CASSPRGRDTYEQYF.

The V and J genes are TRBV24-1 and TRBJ2-2; D might be TRBD2 (6 bases). Deletions cut 1 base from V and 6 bases from J, with 20 bases between. CDR1 and CDR2 (germline): KGHDR, SFDVKD. This CDR3 has 18 amino acids. The chain's CDR3 is CATSDFEGRSGGAGELFF. The DNA of the CDR3 is TGTGCCACCAGTGATTTTGAGGGAAGGAGCGGCGGGGCCGGGGAGCTGTTTTTT.

This clonotype has only a few counts. The gene calls are TRBV7-8 and TRBJ1-1, with 7 bases matching TRBD1. The CDR3 consists of 14 residues. V gave up 5 bases and J gave up 1 base; unmatched junction bases: 4. Germline values: CDR1 SGHVS, CDR2 FQNEAQ. The CDR3 region is CASSGGQPNTEAFF. The CDR3 DNA sequence: TGTGCCAGCAGCGGGGGACAGCCGAACACTGAAGCTTTCTTT.

The V and J genes are TRBV15 and TRBJ1-1; D gene unclear. V lost 0 bases to trimming and J lost 4 bases, with 12 bases between them. Germline values: CDR1 LNHNV, CDR2 YYDKDF (reference sequence). The CDR3 spans 15 residues. The CDR3 sequence is CATSRDHDGSTEAFF. CDR3 bases: TGTGCCACCAGCAGAGATCACGACGGGAGCACTGAAGCTTTCTTT.

The table lists this clonotype with a few counts. The V call is TRBV10-3, the J call TRBJ1-5; D gene ambiguous. V lost 2 bases to trimming and J lost 7 bases, with 6 bases between them. The CDR3 has 12 amino acids. Germline loops: CDR1 ENHRY, CDR2 SYGVKD. Written as DNA, the CDR3 is TGTGCCATCAGTGAGATGGGGCAGCCCCAGCATTTT. This encodes CAISEMGQPQHF.

This chain joins TRBV6-2 or TRBV6-3 and TRBJ2-7, with D unresolved. V gave up 3 bases and J gave up 4 bases, with 7 bases separating them. The CDR3 is 12 amino acids. Germline assignment: CDR1 MNHEY and CDR2 SVGEGT. The CDR3 DNA is TGTGCCAGCAGTTATCCCACGTACGAGCAGTACTTC. Translating it yields CASSYPTYEQYF.

This clonotype was seen a handful of times. Here the CDR3 reads CASSRDIYGYTF. In DNA form, the CDR3 reads TGTGCCAGCAGTCGGGATATCTATGGCTACACCTTC. The gene calls are TRBV2 and TRBJ1-2; no firm D call. V shed 5 bases and J shed 4 bases, with 8 bases lying between them. Germline CDR1 and CDR2: SNHLY and FYNNEI. The CDR3 totals 12 residues.

There are a few counts of this clonotype. The chain carries TRBV7-8 and TRBJ2-1; D not certain. Trimming took off 0 bases at V and 4 bases at J, with 7 bases between the two ends. Germline V lookup: CDR1 SGHVS, CDR2 FQNEAQ. The CDR3 runs 14 residues. The CDR3 bases are TGTGCCAGCAGCTTAGCGCGGCTGTACAATGAGCAGTTCTTC. It translates to CASSLARLYNEQFF. The whole variable domain, remainder taken from reference TRBV7-8 and TRBJ2-1, is GAGVSQSPRYKVAKRGQDVALRCDPISGHVSLFWYQQALGQGPEFLTYFQNEAQLDKSGLPSDRFFAERPEGSVSTLKIQRTQQEDSAVYLCASSLARLYNEQFFGPGTRLTVL.

This clonotype has more than one count but fewer than ten. V and J are TRBV6-5 and TRBJ1-1; D remains ambiguous. The CDR3 consists of 13 residues. Germline lookup yields CDR1 MNHEY and CDR2 SVGAGI. V was pared by 4 bases and J by 0 bases, with 6 bases between. Here the CDR3 reads CASSSRMNTEAFF. Written as DNA, the CDR3 is TGTGCCAGCAGTTCCAGAATGAACACTGAAGCTTTCTTT.

The chain uses TRBV24-1 and TRBJ1-5; TRBD1 aligns across 10 bases. V was clipped by 2 bases and J by 5 bases; unmatched bases: 5. Germline V gene lookup returns CDR1 KGHDR and CDR2 SFDVKD. CDR3 length equals 16 residues. CDR3 nucleotides: TGTGCCACCAGTGATTCAGGACAGGGGGGGGATCAGCCCCAGCATTTT. Its translation is CATSDSGQGGDQPQHF.